This is a list of T cell receptor beta chains from one sample in a study of blood T cell repertoires in COVID-19. The assay was immunoSEQ multiplex PCR, and TCRdb's table has in-frame clones only and misses some. The repertoire has about 250,000 clones, about nine tenths of them found once; the top ten carry under 8%. The specimen sequenced was peripheral blood. The receptors come from a woman in her twenties or thirties with COVID-19, enrolled during active disease. Both conserved end residues are part of each CDR3. Each record gives: V gene, clone size, J gene, D gene, CDR3 protein, CDR3 DNA. The D gene is left open where the match is weak. Part of the rows lack a size; the others show once, few, many or a class for expanded clones.

V gene: TRBV6-5; clone size: -; J gene: TRBJ2-5; D gene: TRBD1; CDR3 protein: CASSYGTVQETQYF; CDR3 DNA: TGTGCCAGCAGTTACGGGACAGTTCAAGAGACCCAGTACTTC
V gene: TRBV19; clone size: -; J gene: TRBJ1-5; D gene: TRBD1; CDR3 protein: CASSKPTGGPQPQHF; CDR3 DNA: TGTGCCAGTAGTAAACCGACAGGGGGCCCCCAGCCCCAGCATTTT
V gene: TRBV19; clone size: -; J gene: TRBJ1-4; D gene: TRBD1; CDR3 protein: CASSDDRGHSNEKLFF; CDR3 DNA: TGTGCCAGTAGTGACGACAGGGGGCATTCTAATGAAAAACTGTTTTTT
V gene: TRBV7-2; clone size: -; J gene: TRBJ2-3; D gene: -; CDR3 protein: CASSKEPRGGAPQYF; CDR3 DNA: TGTGCCAGCAGCAAAGAACCTCGTGGGGGGGCACCGCAGTATTTT
V gene: TRBV24-1; clone size: -; J gene: TRBJ2-3; D gene: TRBD2; CDR3 protein: CATSGWRGSGTPKTDTQYF; CDR3 DNA: TGTGCCACCAGTGGTTGGCGTGGTAGCGGGACACCCAAAACAGATACGCAGTATTTT
V gene: TRBV25-1; clone size: -; J gene: TRBJ1-2; D gene: -; CDR3 protein: CASSQGGYTF; CDR3 DNA: TGTGCCAGCAGTCAGGGTGGCTACACCTTC
V gene: TRBV6-5; clone size: -; J gene: TRBJ2-2; D gene: TRBD2; CDR3 protein: CASSYLPSGRIGELFF; CDR3 DNA: TGTGCCAGCAGTTACCTGCCAAGCGGGAGGATCGGGGAGCTGTTTTTT
V gene: TRBV4-1; clone size: -; J gene: TRBJ1-5; D gene: -; CDR3 protein: CASSPSSGSNQPQHF; CDR3 DNA: TGCGCCAGCAGCCCCTCCAGCGGGAGCAATCAGCCCCAGCATTTT
V gene: TRBV10-3; clone size: -; J gene: TRBJ2-3; D gene: TRBD2; CDR3 protein: CAISESLLAGRGDTQYF; CDR3 DNA: TGTGCCATCAGTGAGTCGTTGCTAGCGGGGCGTGGGGATACGCAGTATTTT
V gene: TRBV9; clone size: -; J gene: TRBJ2-3; D gene: TRBD2; CDR3 protein: CASSRRLAGVEDTQYF; CDR3 DNA: TGTGCCAGCAGCCGACGACTAGCGGGAGTAGAAGATACGCAGTATTTT
V gene: TRBV18; clone size: -; J gene: TRBJ1-1; D gene: -; CDR3 protein: CATGTGEVTEAFF; CDR3 DNA: TGTGCCACAGGAACGGGGGAGGTCACTGAAGCTTTCTTT
V gene: TRBV28; clone size: -; J gene: TRBJ1-5; D gene: -; CDR3 protein: CASSESTGSNQPQHF; CDR3 DNA: TGTGCCAGCAGTGAATCTACAGGAAGCAATCAGCCCCAGCATTTT
V gene: TRBV24-1; clone size: -; J gene: TRBJ2-3; D gene: -; CDR3 protein: CATSEVRGRQGGTDTQYF; CDR3 DNA: TGTGCCACCAGTGAGGTTAGGGGGAGGCAGGGGGGCACAGATACGCAGTATTTT
V gene: TRBV5-1; clone size: -; J gene: TRBJ2-7; D gene: TRBD1; CDR3 protein: CASSDRPTGQGASYEQYF; CDR3 DNA: TGCGCCAGCAGCGATCGCCCCACGGGACAGGGGGCATCCTACGAGCAGTACTTC
V gene: TRBV4-3; clone size: -; J gene: TRBJ2-1; D gene: -; CDR3 protein: CASSQRPGPGNEQFF; CDR3 DNA: TGCGCCAGCAGCCAAAGGCCGGGTCCCGGCAATGAGCAGTTCTTC
V gene: TRBV13; clone size: -; J gene: TRBJ2-1; D gene: -; CDR3 protein: CASSLDITSYNEQFF; CDR3 DNA: TGTGCCAGCAGCTTGGACATCACCTCCTACAATGAGCAGTTCTTC
V gene: TRBV5-1; clone size: -; J gene: TRBJ1-2; D gene: -; CDR3 protein: CASSLATGSYGYTF; CDR3 DNA: TGCGCCAGCAGCTTGGCCACAGGAAGCTATGGCTACACCTTC
V gene: TRBV28; clone size: -; J gene: TRBJ2-7; D gene: -; CDR3 protein: CASSLLTGSATYEQYF; CDR3 DNA: TGTGCCAGCAGTTTACTTACAGGGTCGGCAACCTACGAGCAGTACTTC
V gene: TRBV5-1; clone size: -; J gene: TRBJ2-2; D gene: TRBD2; CDR3 protein: CASDGGTTGELFF; CDR3 DNA: TGCGCCAGCGACGGGGGGACCACCGGGGAGCTGTTTTTT
V gene: TRBV19; clone size: -; J gene: TRBJ2-5; D gene: TRBD1; CDR3 protein: CASRQGAQETQYF; CDR3 DNA: TGTGCCAGTCGCCAGGGGGCCCAAGAGACCCAGTACTTC
V gene: TRBV7-2; clone size: -; J gene: TRBJ1-6; D gene: TRBD1; CDR3 protein: CASSPEAHRGRNSPLHF; CDR3 DNA: TGTGCCAGCAGCCCAGAGGCCCACAGGGGGCGTAATTCACCCCTCCACTTT
V gene: TRBV19; clone size: -; J gene: TRBJ1-2; D gene: -; CDR3 protein: CASSVQRSSYGYTF; CDR3 DNA: TGTGCCAGTAGTGTCCAACGGAGTTCCTATGGCTACACCTTC
V gene: TRBV6-2/TRBV6-3; clone size: -; J gene: TRBJ2-7; D gene: TRBD1; CDR3 protein: CASSLTGTGKYEQYF; CDR3 DNA: TGTGCCAGCAGTTTAACCGGGACAGGGAAATACGAGCAGTACTTC
V gene: TRBV5-1; clone size: -; J gene: TRBJ2-7; D gene: -; CDR3 protein: CASSPGQDLYEQYF; CDR3 DNA: TGCGCCAGCAGCCCGGGACAAGACCTCTACGAGCAGTACTTC
V gene: TRBV3-1/TRBV3-2; clone size: -; J gene: TRBJ1-4; D gene: -; CDR3 protein: CASSQDPGANEKLFF; CDR3 DNA: TGTGCCAGCAGCCAAGATCCAGGGGCTAATGAAAAACTGTTTTTT
V gene: TRBV7-9; clone size: -; J gene: TRBJ1-4; D gene: TRBD1; CDR3 protein: CASSNDRGRKEKLFF; CDR3 DNA: TGTGCCAGCAGCAACGACAGGGGGCGAAAGGAAAAACTGTTTTTT
V gene: TRBV27; clone size: -; J gene: TRBJ2-7; D gene: -; CDR3 protein: CASRGTGAYEQYF; CDR3 DNA: TGTGCCAGCAGGGGGACGGGGGCCTACGAGCAGTACTTC
V gene: TRBV30; clone size: -; J gene: TRBJ1-1; D gene: TRBD1; CDR3 protein: CAWRSGTANTEAFF; CDR3 DNA: TGTGCCTGGAGAAGTGGGACAGCGAACACTGAAGCTTTCTTT
V gene: TRBV9; clone size: -; J gene: TRBJ2-1; D gene: TRBD1; CDR3 protein: CASSGTGTGINEQFF; CDR3 DNA: TGTGCCAGCAGCGGAACCGGGACAGGGATAAATGAGCAGTTCTTC
V gene: TRBV27; clone size: -; J gene: TRBJ1-1; D gene: -; CDR3 protein: CASSAAGLPNTEAFF; CDR3 DNA: TGTGCCAGCAGTGCCGCGGGGTTGCCGAACACTGAAGCTTTCTTT
V gene: TRBV29-1; clone size: -; J gene: TRBJ2-5; D gene: -; CDR3 protein: CSVGGLQETQYF; CDR3 DNA: TGCAGCGTTGGAGGACTCCAAGAGACCCAGTACTTC
V gene: TRBV3-1/TRBV3-2; clone size: once; J gene: TRBJ2-7; D gene: -; CDR3 protein: CASSRGGGEGEQYF; CDR3 DNA: TGTGCCAGCAGCCGAGGGGGGGGAGAGGGCGAGCAGTACTTC
V gene: TRBV4-1; clone size: -; J gene: TRBJ2-2; D gene: -; CDR3 protein: CASSPTRLRRNTGELFF; CDR3 DNA: TGCGCCAGCAGCCCTACCCGACTACGGCGGAACACCGGGGAGCTGTTTTTT
V gene: TRBV7-9; clone size: -; J gene: TRBJ1-2; D gene: -; CDR3 protein: CASSLPNPQESNYGYTF; CDR3 DNA: TGTGCCAGCAGCTTACCCAATCCGCAGGAATCTAACTATGGCTACACCTTC
V gene: TRBV14; clone size: once; J gene: TRBJ1-2; D gene: -; CDR3 protein: CASSQRVIGGYTF; CDR3 DNA: TGTGCCAGCAGCCAGCGGGTAATCGGTGGCTACACCTTC